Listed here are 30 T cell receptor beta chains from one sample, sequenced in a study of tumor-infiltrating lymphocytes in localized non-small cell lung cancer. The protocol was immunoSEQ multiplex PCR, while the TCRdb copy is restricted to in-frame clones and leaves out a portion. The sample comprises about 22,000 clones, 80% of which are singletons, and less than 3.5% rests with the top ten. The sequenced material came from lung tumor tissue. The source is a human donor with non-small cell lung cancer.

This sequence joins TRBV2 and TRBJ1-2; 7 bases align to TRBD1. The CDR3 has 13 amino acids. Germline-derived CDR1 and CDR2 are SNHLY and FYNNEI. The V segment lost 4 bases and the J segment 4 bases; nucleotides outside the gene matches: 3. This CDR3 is CASSAGTVYGYTF. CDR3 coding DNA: TGTGCCAGCAGTGCCGGGACAGTCTATGGCTACACCTTC. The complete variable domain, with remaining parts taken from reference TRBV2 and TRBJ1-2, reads EPEVTQTPSHQVTQMGQEVILRCVPISNHLYFYWYRQILGQKVEFLVSFYNNEISEKSEIFDDQFSVERPDGSNFTLKIRSTKLEDSAMYFCASSAGTVYGYTFGSGTRLTVV.

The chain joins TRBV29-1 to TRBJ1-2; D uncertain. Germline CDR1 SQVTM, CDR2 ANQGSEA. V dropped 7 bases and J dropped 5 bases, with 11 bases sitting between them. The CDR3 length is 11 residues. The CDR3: CSAGESYGYTF. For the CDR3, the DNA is TGCAGCGCCGGGGAGAGTTATGGCTACACCTTC.

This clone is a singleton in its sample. CDR3 amino acids: CASSSPLAGRFNEQFF. The CDR3 nucleotides read TGTGCCAGCAGCTCCCCACTAGCGGGGCGCTTCAATGAGCAGTTCTTC. V gene TRBV5-4 combines with J gene TRBJ2-1; TRBD2 agrees at 10 bases. With V trimmed by 3 bases and J by 6 bases, 9 bases remained unmatched. Looked up from germline, CDR1 is SGHNT and CDR2 is YYREEE (reference sequence). The CDR3 sequence is 16 residues long. The full variable domain, rest sourced from reference TRBV5-4 and TRBJ2-1, is ETGVTQSPTHLIKTRGQQVTLRCSSQSGHNTVSWYQQALGQGPQFIFQYYREEENGRGNFPPRFSGLQFPNYSSELNVNALELDDSALYLCASSSPLAGRFNEQFFGPGTRLTVL.

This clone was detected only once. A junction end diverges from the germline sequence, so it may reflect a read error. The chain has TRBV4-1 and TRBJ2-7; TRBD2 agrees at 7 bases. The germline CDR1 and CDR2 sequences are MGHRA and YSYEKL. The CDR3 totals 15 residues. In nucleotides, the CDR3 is TGCGCCAGCAGCCAAGCTGCTAGCGGCTCCTACGGGCAGTACTTC. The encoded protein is CASSQAASGSYGQYF.

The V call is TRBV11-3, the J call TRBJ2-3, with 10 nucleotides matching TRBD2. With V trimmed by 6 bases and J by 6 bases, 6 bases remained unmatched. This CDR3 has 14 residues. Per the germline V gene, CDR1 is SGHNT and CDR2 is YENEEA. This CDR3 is CASSSSGSEDTQYF. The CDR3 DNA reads TGTGCCAGCAGTTCTAGCGGGAGTGAGGATACGCAGTATTTT.

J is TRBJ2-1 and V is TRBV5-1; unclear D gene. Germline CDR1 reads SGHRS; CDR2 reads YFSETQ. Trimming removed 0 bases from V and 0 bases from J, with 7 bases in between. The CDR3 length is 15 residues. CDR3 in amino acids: CASSLEGNSYNEQFF. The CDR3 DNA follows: TGCGCCAGCAGCTTGGAAGGGAACTCCTACAATGAGCAGTTCTTC.

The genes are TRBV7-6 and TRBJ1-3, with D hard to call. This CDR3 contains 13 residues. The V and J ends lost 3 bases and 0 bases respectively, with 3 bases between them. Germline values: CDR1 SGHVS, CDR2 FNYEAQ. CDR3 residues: CASSLTSGNTIYF. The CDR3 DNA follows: TGTGCCAGCAGCTTGACCTCTGGAAACACCATATATTTT.

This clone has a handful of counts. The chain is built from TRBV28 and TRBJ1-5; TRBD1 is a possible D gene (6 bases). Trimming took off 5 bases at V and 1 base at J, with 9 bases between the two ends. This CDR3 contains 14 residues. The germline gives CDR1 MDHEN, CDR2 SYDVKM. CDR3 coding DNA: TGTGCCAGCAGTGCTGACAGGAGCAATCAGCCCCAGCATTTT. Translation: CASSADRSNQPQHF.

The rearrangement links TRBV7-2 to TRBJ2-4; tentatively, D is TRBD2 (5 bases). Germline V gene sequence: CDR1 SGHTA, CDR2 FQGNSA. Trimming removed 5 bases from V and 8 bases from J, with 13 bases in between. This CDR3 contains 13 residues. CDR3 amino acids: CASSKMQRDIQYF. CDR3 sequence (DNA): TGTGCCAGCAGCAAAATGCAGAGGGACATTCAGTACTTC.

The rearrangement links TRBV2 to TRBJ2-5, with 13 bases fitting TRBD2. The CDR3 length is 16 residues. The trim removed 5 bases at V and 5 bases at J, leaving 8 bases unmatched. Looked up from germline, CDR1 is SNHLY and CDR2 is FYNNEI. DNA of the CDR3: TGTGCCAGCAGTAAAACCCCGACTAGCGGGGGGGAGACCCAGTACTTC. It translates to CASSKTPTSGGETQYF.

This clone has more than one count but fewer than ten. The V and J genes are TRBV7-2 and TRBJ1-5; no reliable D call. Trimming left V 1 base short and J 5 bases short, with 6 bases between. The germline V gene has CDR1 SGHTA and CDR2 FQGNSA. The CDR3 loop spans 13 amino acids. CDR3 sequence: CASSLGFDQPQHF. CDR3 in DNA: TGTGCCAGCAGCTTAGGTTTCGATCAGCCCCAGCATTTT.

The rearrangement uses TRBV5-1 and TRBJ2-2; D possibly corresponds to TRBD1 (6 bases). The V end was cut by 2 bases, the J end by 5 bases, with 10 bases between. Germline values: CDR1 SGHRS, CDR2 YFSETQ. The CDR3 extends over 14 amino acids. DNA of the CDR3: TGCGCCAGCAGCTTCGGACAGACGACCGGGGAGCTGTTTTTT. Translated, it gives CASSFGQTTGELFF.

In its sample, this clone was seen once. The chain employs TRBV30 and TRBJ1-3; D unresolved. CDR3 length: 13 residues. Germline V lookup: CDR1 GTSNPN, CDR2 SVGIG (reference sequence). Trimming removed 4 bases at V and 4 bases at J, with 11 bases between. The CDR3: CAWISSAGNTIYF. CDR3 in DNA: TGTGCCTGGATCTCCAGCGCGGGAAACACCATATATTTT.

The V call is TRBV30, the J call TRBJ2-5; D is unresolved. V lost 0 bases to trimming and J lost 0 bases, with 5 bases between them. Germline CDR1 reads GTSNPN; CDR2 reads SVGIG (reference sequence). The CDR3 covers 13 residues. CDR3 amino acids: CAWSVQYQETQYF. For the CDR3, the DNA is TGTGCCTGGAGTGTACAGTACCAAGAGACCCAGTACTTC. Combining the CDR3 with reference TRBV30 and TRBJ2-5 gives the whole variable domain SQTIHQWPATLVQPVGSPLSLECTVEGTSNPNLYWYRQAAGRGLQLLFYSVGIGQISSEVPQNLSASRPQDRQFILSSKKLLLSDSGFYLCAWSVQYQETQYFGPGTRLLVL.

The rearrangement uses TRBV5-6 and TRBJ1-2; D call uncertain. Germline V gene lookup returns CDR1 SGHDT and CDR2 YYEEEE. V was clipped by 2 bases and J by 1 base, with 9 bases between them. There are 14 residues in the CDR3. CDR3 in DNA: TGTGCCAGCAGCTTTCGGACCGTTAACTATGGCTACACCTTC. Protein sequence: CASSFRTVNYGYTF.

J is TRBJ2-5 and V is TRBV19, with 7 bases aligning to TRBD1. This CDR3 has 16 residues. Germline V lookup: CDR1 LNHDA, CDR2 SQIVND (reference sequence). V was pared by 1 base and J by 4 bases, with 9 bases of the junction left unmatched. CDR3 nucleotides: TGTGCCAGTAGTATAGTACCGGGGCCAGGGGGAGAGACCCAGTACTTC. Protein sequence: CASSIVPGPGGETQYF.

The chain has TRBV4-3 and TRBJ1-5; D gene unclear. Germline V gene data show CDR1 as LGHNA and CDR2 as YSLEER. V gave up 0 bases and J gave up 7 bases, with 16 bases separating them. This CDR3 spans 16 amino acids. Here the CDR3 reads CASSQDRRQSAQPQHF. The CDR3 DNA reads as TGCGCCAGCAGCCAAGATAGGAGGCAGTCCGCCCAGCCCCAGCATTTT.

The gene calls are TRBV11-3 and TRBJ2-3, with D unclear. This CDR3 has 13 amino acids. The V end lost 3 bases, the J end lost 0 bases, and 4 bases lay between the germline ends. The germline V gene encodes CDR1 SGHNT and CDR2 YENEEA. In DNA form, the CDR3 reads TGTGCCAGCAGCTTTCACAGCACAGATACGCAGTATTTT. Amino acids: CASSFHSTDTQYF.

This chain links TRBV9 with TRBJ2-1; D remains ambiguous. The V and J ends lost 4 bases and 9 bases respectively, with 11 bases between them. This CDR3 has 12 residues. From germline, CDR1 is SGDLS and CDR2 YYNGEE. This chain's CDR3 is CASSPQTGEQFF. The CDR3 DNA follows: TGTGCCAGCAGCCCTCAAACTGGTGAGCAGTTCTTC.

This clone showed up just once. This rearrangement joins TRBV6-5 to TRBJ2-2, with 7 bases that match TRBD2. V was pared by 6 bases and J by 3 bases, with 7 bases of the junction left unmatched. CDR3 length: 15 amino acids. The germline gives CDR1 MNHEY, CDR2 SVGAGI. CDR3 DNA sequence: TGTGCCAGCAGAACCGGGGGAGGGGACACCGGGGAGCTGTTTTTT. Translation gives CASRTGGGDTGELFF.

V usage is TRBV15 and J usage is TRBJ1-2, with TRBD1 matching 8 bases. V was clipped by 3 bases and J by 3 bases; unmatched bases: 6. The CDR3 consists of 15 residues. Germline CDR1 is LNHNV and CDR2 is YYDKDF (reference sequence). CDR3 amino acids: CATSSLPGGYYGYTF. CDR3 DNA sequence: TGTGCCACCAGCAGTCTACCAGGGGGCTACTATGGCTACACCTTC.

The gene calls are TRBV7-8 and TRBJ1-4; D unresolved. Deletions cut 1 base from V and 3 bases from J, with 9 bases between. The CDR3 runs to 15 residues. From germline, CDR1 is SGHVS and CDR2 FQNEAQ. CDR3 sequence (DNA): TGTGCCAGCAGCTTAGGGGGTAACGCTAATGAAAAACTGTTTTTT. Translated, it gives CASSLGGNANEKLFF. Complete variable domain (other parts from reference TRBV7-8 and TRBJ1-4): GAGVSQSPRYKVAKRGQDVALRCDPISGHVSLFWYQQALGQGPEFLTYFQNEAQLDKSGLPSDRFFAERPEGSVSTLKIQRTQQEDSAVYLCASSLGGNANEKLFFGSGTQLSVL.

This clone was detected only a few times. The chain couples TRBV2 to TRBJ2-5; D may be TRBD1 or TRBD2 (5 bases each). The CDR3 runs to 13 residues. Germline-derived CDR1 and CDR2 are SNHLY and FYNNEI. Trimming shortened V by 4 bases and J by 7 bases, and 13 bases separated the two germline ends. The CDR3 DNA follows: TGTGCCAGCAGTGCGGGGCCGGACGGGACCCAGTACTTC. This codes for CASSAGPDGTQYF.

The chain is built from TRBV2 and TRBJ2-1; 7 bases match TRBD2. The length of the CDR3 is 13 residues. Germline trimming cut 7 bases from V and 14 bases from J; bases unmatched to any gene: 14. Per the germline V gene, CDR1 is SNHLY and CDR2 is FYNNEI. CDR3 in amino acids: CASNFRGSGNKFF. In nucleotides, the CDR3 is TGTGCCAGCAACTTTCGGGGGAGCGGGAATAAGTTCTTC.

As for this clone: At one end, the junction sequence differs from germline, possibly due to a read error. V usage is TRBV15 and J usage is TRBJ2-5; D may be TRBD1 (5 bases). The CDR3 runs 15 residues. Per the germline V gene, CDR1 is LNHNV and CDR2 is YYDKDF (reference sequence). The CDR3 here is CATSSLRGSQGTQYF. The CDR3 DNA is TGTGCCACCAGCAGTTTAAGGGGCAGCCAAGGGACCCAGTACTTC.

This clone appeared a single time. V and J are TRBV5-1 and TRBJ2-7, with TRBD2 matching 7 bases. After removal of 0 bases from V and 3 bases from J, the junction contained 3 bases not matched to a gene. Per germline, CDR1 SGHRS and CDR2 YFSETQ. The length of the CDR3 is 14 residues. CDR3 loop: CASSLAGTNYEQYF. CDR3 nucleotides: TGCGCCAGCAGCTTGGCCGGGACTAACTACGAGCAGTACTTC.

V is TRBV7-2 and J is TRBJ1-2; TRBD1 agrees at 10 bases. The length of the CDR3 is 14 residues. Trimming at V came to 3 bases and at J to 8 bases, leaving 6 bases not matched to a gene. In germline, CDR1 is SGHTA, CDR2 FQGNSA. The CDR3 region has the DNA TGTGCCAGCAGCTTCTCCCCGGGACAGGGGGGCTACACCTTC. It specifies CASSFSPGQGGYTF.

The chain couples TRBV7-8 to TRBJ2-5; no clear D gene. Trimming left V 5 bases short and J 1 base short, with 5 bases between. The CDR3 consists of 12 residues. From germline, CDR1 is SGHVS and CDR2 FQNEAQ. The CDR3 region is CASSLLQETQYF. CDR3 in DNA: TGTGCCAGCAGCCTTCTCCAAGAGACCCAGTACTTC.

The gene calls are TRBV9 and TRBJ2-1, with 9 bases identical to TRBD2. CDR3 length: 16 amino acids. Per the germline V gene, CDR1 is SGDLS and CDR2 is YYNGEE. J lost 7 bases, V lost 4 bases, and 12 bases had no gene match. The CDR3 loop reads CASSPDPQTSGNEQFF. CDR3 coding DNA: TGTGCCAGCAGCCCCGACCCCCAGACTAGCGGTAATGAGCAGTTCTTC.

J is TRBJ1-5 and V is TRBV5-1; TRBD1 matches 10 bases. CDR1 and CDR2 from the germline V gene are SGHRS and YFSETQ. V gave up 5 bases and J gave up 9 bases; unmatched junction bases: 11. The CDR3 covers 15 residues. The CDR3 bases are TGCGCCAGCAGGGCCGGGACAGGGGACCTCTGGCCCCAGCATTTT. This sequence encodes CASRAGTGDLWPQHF.